This entry features one TCR beta chain sequence. Original processing methods: Quantification of nucleated cells was approximated via reference gene primer amplification. The data were produced by immunoSEQ multiplex PCR, yet TCRdb's version contains in-frame clones alone and is incomplete. From that table come the V and J calls and clone size; the DNA was used to work out D and trimming. The data contain fewer than 250,000 clones, around 85% of them singletons. Germline V gives CDR1 MDHEN, CDR2 SYDVKM. There are 10 residues in the CDR3. The germline V and J ends were trimmed by 8 bases and 2 bases, with 4 bases remaining between them. The source of the sample is a study of blood T cell repertoires in COVID-19. Study details: Both acute and convalescent COVID-19 samples were obtained from the United States, Italy and Spain.

Participant-given clinical history determined each cohort assignment. Material for sequencing was PBMCs or T cells enriched from blood (not recorded which). This TCR came from a woman in her thirties or forties with acute COVID-19. J is TRBJ2-7 and V is TRBV28; D remains unclear. The CDR3 region has the DNA TGTGCCAGCGGAGCCTACGAGCAGTACTTC. Protein product: CASGAYEQYF.